This TCR beta chain was sequenced for a study of blood T cell repertoires in COVID-19 (dated by TCRdb to 2018 to 2021). As for the study more broadly: Collaborator samples came from the United States, Italy and Spain and covered acute and convalescent phases of COVID-19. Where HLA class I and class II types were available, the types were taken from metadata supplied by the sample provider, not from assay-based typing. Subjects who had been exposed to COVID-19, were actively infected with it, or had recovered from it provided the deeply sampled blood TCRbeta repertoires that made up the dataset. The sample metadata nearly always contained a de-identified subject ID, COVID-19 status, age in years and sex. A freely available public database, intended as a resource for researchers studying the immune response to SARS-CoV-2, is where the repertoires were released. The material from the prospective study consisted of cDNA or gDNA derived from T cells, B-cell-depleted T cells, or PBMCs. The samples were drawn from two sources: the first 160 participants of the ongoing ImmuneRACE study, and over 1,000 subjects contributed by 6 global collaborators.

Broad study findings and their caveats: The quantity of clinical and demographic metadata differed by source and by participant and was supplied without curation.

Each collaborating institution followed its own protocols to collect whole blood in K2EDTA tubes. For TCRbeta analysis, collaborators shipped samples as frozen whole blood, isolated PBMCs, or DNA extracted from either of those sample types. Regarding this clone: No antigen is known for it. No much larger clone exists at a distance of one base, and base qualities are not known.

The germline V gene yields MDHEN for CDR1 and SYDVKM for CDR2. Germline trimming amounts to 10 bases on V and 3 bases on J, with 11 as the count of junction bases outside the gene matches. From its cysteine to its phenylalanine, the CDR3 spans 14 amino acids. Only the CDR3 DNA is retained, 42 bases long and in frame from the first base. TCRbeta CDR3 regions were amplified from genomic DNA using the immunoSEQ Assay, a bias-controlled multiplex PCR. Per the source publication's procedure: The number of nucleated cells in each sample was estimated by amplification of reference gene primers within the assay. To quantify the absolute abundance of each unique TCRbeta CDR3 rearrangement, sequence reads were collapsed and filtered. For each sample, productive Simpson clonality was calculated by taking the square root of Simpson's diversity index across productive rearrangements. TCRdb stores this immuneACCESS table with in-frame sequences only. Part of the clones is absent; in the studies checked, under half of the shortfall reflects unresolved V genes, and no reason is known for the rest. Clonal size and the V and J genes are those of that table, whereas D and trimming came from the DNA. Across this sample there are 95,000 to 100,000 clones, with approximately 80% seen only once. Roughly 22% of the sample is in the top ten clones.

The material sequenced was peripheral blood. The V gene is TRBV28 and the J gene is TRBJ2-7, with TRBD2 matching 8 junction bases. The receptor was isolated from a human donor in a cohort sampled during active COVID-19. The CDR3 in this case is CATVGGGVIYEQYF. The DNA sequence follows: TGTGCCACCGTCGGGGGGGGCGTAATCTACGAGCAGTACTTC.